These 30 T cell receptor beta chains originate from one sample sequenced in a study of blood T cell repertoires in COVID-19. Sequenced by immunoSEQ multiplex PCR; TCRdb stores in-frame clones only, minus some. The sample has approximately 200,000 clones; approximately 80% are singletons. Sequencing was carried out using peripheral blood. These receptors were obtained from an elderly woman with COVID-19, enrolled during active disease.

The V and J genes are TRBV5-1 and TRBJ2-4; a weak D match, TRBD1 (5 bases). The CDR3 is made up of 14 amino acids. V was pared by 0 bases and J by 11 bases, with 15 bases between. Per the germline V gene, CDR1 is SGHRS and CDR2 is YFSETQ. CDR3: CASSLDPQAAFQYF. CDR3 coding DNA: TGCGCCAGCAGCTTGGACCCACAGGCGGCGTTTCAGTACTTC. Combining the CDR3 with reference TRBV5-1 and TRBJ2-4 gives the whole variable domain KAGVTQTPRYLIKTRGQQVTLSCSPISGHRSVSWYQQTPGQGLQFLFEYFSETQRNKGNFPGRFSGRQFSNSRSEMNVSTLELGDSALYLCASSLDPQAAFQYFGAGTRLSVL.

The chain links TRBV7-9 to TRBJ2-3; possibly TRBD1 for D (5 bases). Per the germline V gene, CDR1 is SEHNR and CDR2 is FQNEAQ (reference sequence). CDR3 length equals 13 residues. The ends were cut back, 3 bases at V and 4 bases at J, with 8 bases in the middle. The CDR3 bases are TGTGCCAGCAGCTTGGGGCAGTCAGATACGCAGTATTTT. It encodes CASSLGQSDTQYF. The full variable domain, in which reference TRBV7-9 and TRBJ2-3 provide the parts outside the CDR3, is DTGVSQNPRHKITKRGQNVTFRCDPISEHNRLYWYRQTLGQGPEFLTYFQNEAQLEKSRLLSDRFSAERPKGSFSTLEIQRTEQGDSAMYLCASSLGQSDTQYFGPGTRLTVL.

This clone was picked up a small number of times. The CDR3, as DNA: TGTGCCAGCTCACGGAACCGGGAGACTGAAGCTTTCTTT. This gives the protein CASSRNRETEAFF. The genes are TRBV18 and TRBJ1-1; D uncertain. Trimming removed 4 bases at V and 5 bases at J, with 11 bases between. This CDR3 region has 13 residues. Germline V lookup: CDR1 KGHSH, CDR2 LQKENI.

V gene TRBV5-4 combines with J gene TRBJ1-6; 10 bases are a match to TRBD1. V shed 1 base and J 11 bases; nucleotides not matched to a gene: 6. Germline CDR1 is SGHNT and CDR2 is YYREEE (reference sequence). The CDR3 length is 15 residues. CDR3 sequence: CASSLFGTGEAPLHF. Written as DNA, the CDR3 is TGTGCCAGCAGCTTGTTTGGGACAGGGGAGGCACCCCTCCACTTT.

The chain links TRBV4-1 to TRBJ1-2; no firm D call. V was shortened by 0 bases and J by 4 bases, with 15 bases between the two germline ends. The CDR3 totals 16 residues. Germline CDR1 and CDR2: MGHRA and YSYEKL. CDR3 sequence: CASSQEGGGFPYGYTF. CDR3 nucleotides: TGCGCCAGCAGCCAAGAGGGTGGCGGTTTCCCCTATGGCTACACCTTC.

V gene TRBV5-6 combines with J gene TRBJ2-1, with D possibly matching TRBD2 (6 bases). V dropped 3 bases and J dropped 7 bases, with 20 bases sitting between them. The germline CDR1 and CDR2 sequences are SGHDT and YYEEEE. CDR3 length equals 16 residues. The CDR3 loop is CASSSPGLGSGNEQFF. CDR3 in DNA: TGTGCCAGCAGCTCTCCGGGACTCGGGTCAGGGAATGAGCAGTTCTTC.

The rearrangement links TRBV5-8 to TRBJ2-7; TRBD2 matches at 9 bases. This CDR3 region has 14 residues. The germline CDR1 and CDR2 sequences are SGHTS and YDEGEE. The J segment lost 3 bases and the V segment lost 4 bases, leaving 5 bases of the junction unmatched. CDR3 in DNA: TGTGCCAGCAGCAGCGGGAGGTCCGTCTACGAGCAGTACTTC. Translation gives CASSSGRSVYEQYF.

V and J are TRBV7-9 and TRBJ2-3, with 9 bases identical to TRBD1. CDR1 SEHNR and CDR2 FQNEAQ come from the germline V gene (reference sequence). Trimming took 7 bases from V and 0 from J; bases not matched to a gene: 5. The CDR3 is made up of 15 amino acids. CDR3 sequence (DNA): TGTGCCAGCAAGTCGGGACAGGGAAGCACAGATACGCAGTATTTT. This sequence encodes CASKSGQGSTDTQYF.

The chain has TRBV5-6 and TRBJ1-4, with 7 nucleotides matching TRBD1. With V trimmed by 4 bases and J by 8 bases, 14 bases remained unmatched. The length of the CDR3 is 16 residues. Germline assignment: CDR1 SGHDT and CDR2 YYEEEE. The CDR3 region is CASSLGTALNTEKLFF. The CDR3 coding sequence is TGTGCCAGCAGCCTCGGGACAGCCCTAAATACCGAAAAACTGTTTTTT.

V gene TRBV6-5 combines with J gene TRBJ1-1; tentatively, D is TRBD1 (6 bases). CDR3 length: 14 residues. Per germline, CDR1 MNHEY and CDR2 SVGAGI. The V end was cut by 6 bases, the J end by 0 bases, with 11 bases between. This CDR3 is CASSLGQLNTEAFF. The CDR3 region has the DNA TGTGCCAGCAGCCTCGGACAGTTGAACACTGAAGCTTTCTTT.

The chain recombines TRBV7-8 with TRBJ1-1, with 8 nucleotides matching TRBD1. The CDR3 has 14 residues. The J segment lost 2 bases and the V segment lost 6 bases, leaving 5 bases of the junction unmatched. The germline V gene encodes CDR1 SGHVS and CDR2 FQNEAQ. The CDR3 DNA is TGTGCCAGCAGGGTAACAGGGGGTAACACTGAAGCTTTCTTT. Residues: CASRVTGGNTEAFF.

The rearrangement uses TRBV5-1 and TRBJ2-3; D perhaps matches TRBD2 (5 bases). CDR1 SGHRS and CDR2 YFSETQ come from the germline V gene. This CDR3 has 15 amino acids. The ends were cut back, 3 bases at V and 0 bases at J, with 11 bases in the middle. CDR3: CASSSYSGSTDTQYF. CDR3 bases: TGCGCCAGCAGCTCGTATTCGGGGAGCACAGATACGCAGTATTTT.

CDR3 nucleotides: TGTGCCAGCAGTCCGGACAGTAATGGCTACACCTTC. It translates to CASSPDSNGYTF. This rearrangement joins TRBV28 to TRBJ1-2, with D possibly being TRBD1 (6 bases). The V end was cut by 5 bases, the J end by 6 bases, with 10 bases between. This CDR3 comprises 12 residues. Germline V lookup: CDR1 MDHEN, CDR2 SYDVKM.

In its sample, this clone was seen once. The chain couples TRBV5-1 to TRBJ2-3; D might be TRBD2 (5 bases). The ends were cut back, 2 bases at V and 5 bases at J, with 9 bases in the middle. The CDR3 length is 13 residues. CDR1 and CDR2 from the germline V gene are SGHRS and YFSETQ. CDR3 protein: CASSFWGEDTQYF. DNA for the CDR3: TGCGCCAGCAGCTTCTGGGGAGAAGATACGCAGTATTTT.

The V gene is TRBV3-1 (or the pseudogene TRBV3-2), the J gene TRBJ2-4; no reliable D call. The germline V gene encodes CDR1 LGHDT and CDR2 YNNKEL (reference sequence). The CDR3 covers 12 residues. Trimming pared 1 base from V and 9 bases from J, leaving 7 bases between. The CDR3 coding sequence is TGTGCCAGCAGCCAAGGAAGGAGCATTCAGTACTTC. Encoded protein: CASSQGRSIQYF.

The rearrangement joins TRBV11-2 to TRBJ1-3; D uncertain. Germline CDR1 is SGHAT and CDR2 is FQNNGV. The CDR3 extends over 14 amino acids. V lost 8 bases, J lost 7 bases, and 18 bases lay in between. The CDR3 here is CASESSAGWNTIYF. The CDR3, as DNA: TGTGCCAGCGAATCCTCGGCAGGCTGGAACACCATATATTTT. Full variable domain (rest looked up from reference TRBV11-2 and TRBJ1-3): EAGVAQSPRYKIIEKRQSVAFWCNPISGHATLYWYQQILGQGPKLLIQFQNNGVVDDSQLPKDRFSAERLKGVDSTLKIQPAKLEDSAVYLCASESSAGWNTIYFGEGSWLTVV.

The chain uses TRBV28 and TRBJ1-2, with D tentatively TRBD1 (6 bases). Trimming cost V 2 bases and J 7 bases, with 11 bases left between them. Germline V CDR1 and CDR2: MDHEN, SYDVKM. The CDR3 has 13 amino acids. The CDR3 DNA reads TGTGCCAGCAGTTTAACAGGGTTCTCTGGCTACACCTTC. This gives the protein CASSLTGFSGYTF.

This clone appeared a single time. The rearrangement uses TRBV19 and TRBJ2-2; 8 bases match TRBD2. Looked up from germline, CDR1 is LNHDA and CDR2 is SQIVND (reference sequence). V lost 3 bases, J lost 5 bases, and 11 bases stayed unmatched. This CDR3 contains 17 residues. As DNA, the CDR3 is TGTGCCAGTAGTATCCGAGGAGCGGGAGATGTTACCGGGGAGCTGTTTTTT. Translated: CASSIRGAGDVTGELFF.

This sequence joins TRBV29-1 and TRBJ2-7; 9 bases are a match to TRBD1. CDR1 and CDR2 from the germline V gene are SQVTM and ANQGSEA. Trimming took 6 bases from V and 0 from J; bases not matched to a gene: 3. This CDR3 is 13 amino acids long. The CDR3 reads CSVGQGSSYEQYF. The CDR3 nucleotides are TGCAGCGTGGGACAGGGTAGCTCCTACGAGCAGTACTTC.

This chain joins TRBV11-2 and TRBJ2-5; D is perhaps TRBD2 (6 bases). V lost 1 base, J lost 5 bases, and 14 bases lay in between. The CDR3 consists of 15 residues. The germline V gene has CDR1 SGHAT and CDR2 FQNNGV. The CDR3 sequence is CASSLGAARGETQYF. The CDR3 DNA reads TGTGCCAGCAGCTTAGGAGCGGCCCGGGGGGAGACCCAGTACTTC.

CDR3: CASTLLAGASEQFF. As DNA, the CDR3 is TGTGCCAGTACGCTCTTAGCGGGGGCTAGTGAGCAGTTCTTC. The V call is TRBV3-1 (or the pseudogene TRBV3-2), the J call TRBJ2-1, with 9 bases that match TRBD2. The CDR3 is 14 amino acids. The V segment lost 9 bases and the J segment 9 bases; nucleotides outside the gene matches: 12. Germline lookup yields CDR1 LGHDT and CDR2 YNNKEL (reference sequence).

A word on this clone: Other DNA sequences of this sample code for an identical CDR3. The V gene is TRBV5-1, the J gene TRBJ2-7, with D possibly TRBD1 on 5 matching bases. There are 14 residues in the CDR3. V lost 5 bases and J 1 base, leaving 13 bases between the germline ends. Germline values: CDR1 SGHRS, CDR2 YFSETQ. CDR3 nucleotide sequence: TGCGCCAGCAGGGTGGGTTCAGGGTCCTACGAGCAGTACTTC. Protein sequence: CASRVGSGSYEQYF.

The chain links TRBV7-9 to TRBJ2-1; 8 nucleotides agree with TRBD2. Trimming at V came to 3 bases and at J to 9 bases, leaving 4 bases not matched to a gene. The CDR3 is 13 amino acids. CDR1 and CDR2 (germline): SEHNR, FQNEAQ (reference sequence). The CDR3, as DNA: TGTGCCAGCAGCTTGGCGGGAGGTGGTGAGCAGTTCTTC. It is translated as CASSLAGGGEQFF. Drawing the rest from reference TRBV7-9 and TRBJ2-1, the complete variable domain is DTGVSQNPRHKITKRGQNVTFRCDPISEHNRLYWYRQTLGQGPEFLTYFQNEAQLEKSRLLSDRFSAERPKGSFSTLEIQRTEQGDSAMYLCASSLAGGGEQFFGPGTRLTVL.

The rearrangement uses TRBV19 and TRBJ1-1; a weak D match, TRBD1 (6 bases). The CDR3 consists of 14 residues. Germline V gene lookup returns CDR1 LNHDA and CDR2 SQIVND (reference sequence). V was trimmed by 5 bases and J by 4 bases, leaving 14 bases between them. This CDR3 is CASSPLTGRTEAFF. CDR3 sequence (DNA): TGTGCCAGTAGTCCTTTGACAGGACGCACTGAAGCTTTCTTT.

This clone was seen just once. The chain employs TRBV5-5 and TRBJ2-2; perhaps TRBD1 as D (5 bases). The germline CDR1 and CDR2 sequences are SGHKS and YYEKEE (reference sequence). The CDR3 consists of 15 residues. The V end lost 2 bases, the J end lost 4 bases, and 12 bases lay between the germline ends. This CDR3 reads CASSLWQGGTGELFF. CDR3 in DNA: TGTGCCAGCAGCTTATGGCAGGGTGGCACCGGGGAGCTGTTTTTT.

This clone was detected only once. The chain carries TRBV5-1 and TRBJ1-1; D is uncertain. The CDR3 runs to 16 residues. Trimming removed 1 base at V and 1 base at J, with 14 bases between. Germline V lookup: CDR1 SGHRS, CDR2 YFSETQ. As DNA, the CDR3 is TGCGCCAGCAGCTTGAATCCGCGGAGGTCGAACACTGAAGCTTTCTTT. Translating it yields CASSLNPRRSNTEAFF.

V is TRBV6-5 and J is TRBJ1-2, with 9 bases that match TRBD1. The CDR3 is 14 residues long. Trimming at V came to 10 bases and at J to 8 bases, leaving 14 bases not matched to a gene. Germline V gives CDR1 MNHEY, CDR2 SVGAGI. CDR3 bases: TGTGCCACCCGGTGGGACAGGGAAGTGGGGGGCTACACCTTC. Translated, it gives CATRWDREVGGYTF.

The rearrangement joins TRBV2 to TRBJ1-5; TRBD1 is a possible D gene (5 bases). Germline V gene lookup returns CDR1 SNHLY and CDR2 FYNNEI. The CDR3 length is 15 residues. V lost 1 base to trimming and J lost 3 bases, with 10 bases between them. Here the CDR3 reads CASSEDRQNNQPQHF. CDR3 bases: TGTGCCAGCAGTGAAGACAGGCAAAACAATCAGCCCCAGCATTTT.

The chain links TRBV6-6 to TRBJ2-1; 9 bases align to TRBD2. The germline V gene encodes CDR1 MNHNY and CDR2 SVGAGI (reference sequence). The trim removed 7 bases at V and 10 bases at J, leaving 8 bases unmatched. CDR3 length: 13 amino acids. The CDR3 bases are TGTGCCAGCACGTCTAGCGGGACCGCGGAGCAGTTCTTC. Amino acid sequence: CASTSSGTAEQFF.

This rearrangement joins TRBV5-1 to TRBJ1-1; tentative D call: TRBD1 (6 bases). The CDR3 contains 14 residues. The V end lost 2 bases, the J end lost 2 bases, and 10 bases lay between the germline ends. The V gene's germline CDR1 is SGHRS and CDR2 YFSETQ. CDR3 loop: CASSFGTLNTEAFF. CDR3 DNA: TGCGCCAGCAGCTTCGGGACACTCAACACTGAAGCTTTCTTT.